The clone carrying this TCR beta chain occurred many times. This CDR3 is 11 amino acids long. Trimming cost V 3 bases and J 7 bases, with 7 bases left between them. Germline V CDR1 and CDR2: SEHNR, FQNEAQ (reference sequence). These data come from a study of read filtering for tumor transcriptome and immune sequencing. From 300 to 400 ng of RNA, a library with molecular barcoded alpha/delta and beta/gamma adaptors was made. Via MiXCR, TCRdb re-called the reads, giving one row per CDR3 protein. The sample includes about 39,000 distinct CDR3 sequences, 13% to 15% of them seen just once. The sequence derives from a donor at least 40 years old with multiple myeloma. The sequenced sample consisted of a population of CD138-negative cells sorted from bone marrow. The chain is built from TRBV7-9 and TRBJ2-7; D gene uncertain. DNA of the CDR3: TGTGCCAGCAGCTTGCATATGGAGCAGTACTTC. Translated: CASSLHMEQYF.